These 9 T cell receptor beta chains came from one sample sequenced in a study of T cell clonotyping in hematopoietic cell transplantation. This table comes from immunoSEQ multiplex PCR, and its TCRdb copy is limited to in-frame clones, with some not included. This sample has around 8,400 clones, with about four fifths found just once. The sample was peripheral blood mononuclear cells, taken 180 days after allogeneic stem cell transplant. The receptors come from a female patient in her fifties or sixties who had an allogeneic stem cell transplant from an unrelated donor, so the T cells may come from the graft donor. Some clones in this sample may be carry-over from other donors' samples.

This clone was counted a few times. The rearrangement links TRBV6-6 to TRBJ1-3, with D unresolved. V lost 3 bases to trimming and J lost 0 bases, with 3 bases between them. Germline CDR1 and CDR2: MNHNY and SVGAGI (reference sequence). CDR3 size: 13 residues. CDR3 loop: CASSYSSGNTIYF. In DNA, the CDR3 is TGTGCCAGCAGTTATAGCTCTGGAAACACCATATATTTT.

In this sample, this clone turned up a few times. The J gene is TRBJ2-7, the V gene TRBV6-1; D is unclear. CDR3 length: 15 residues. Germline assignment: CDR1 MNHNS and CDR2 SASEGT. The germline V and J ends were trimmed by 2 bases and 0 bases, with 11 bases remaining between them. The CDR3 here is CASSELSATSYEQYF. The CDR3 DNA reads as TGTGCCAGCAGTGAACTAAGTGCAACCTCCTACGAGCAGTACTTC.

The rearrangement uses TRBV5-4 and TRBJ2-3; D not resolved. CDR3 length: 13 amino acids. CDR1 and CDR2 (germline): SGHNT, YYREEE (reference sequence). The V gene lost 4 bases and the J gene lost 0 bases, with 6 bases spanning the gap. The CDR3 DNA reads as TGTGCCAGCAGCCCAATCAGCACAGATACGCAGTATTTT. This gives the protein CASSPISTDTQYF.

This chain links TRBV6-6 with TRBJ1-2; D perhaps matches TRBD1 (5 bases). This CDR3 is 14 amino acids long. From germline, CDR1 is MNHNY and CDR2 SVGAGI (reference sequence). V lost 5 bases, J lost 5 bases, and 15 bases lay in between. The CDR3 nucleotides read TGTGCCAGCAGTCGGGACCCGGGAGGGTATGGCTACACCTTC. Residues: CASSRDPGGYGYTF.

The gene calls are TRBV4-1 and TRBJ1-1; D call uncertain. CDR3 length: 13 amino acids. The germline gives CDR1 MGHRA, CDR2 YSYEKL. Trimming pared 5 bases from V and 6 bases from J, leaving 13 bases between. CDR3 sequence (DNA): TGCGCCAGCAGCTTCGGCAGCGGCCCTGAAGCTTTCTTT. This translates into CASSFGSGPEAFF.

This clone was found once. V is TRBV11-3 and J is TRBJ2-5, with D perhaps matching TRBD1 (5 bases). Looked up from germline, CDR1 is SGHNT and CDR2 is YENEEA. Trimming pared 7 bases from V and 3 bases from J, leaving 18 bases between. The CDR3 extends over 15 amino acids. CDR3 sequence reads: CASMLGGAGKETQYF. The CDR3 bases are TGTGCCAGCATGTTAGGTGGGGCAGGAAAAGAGACCCAGTACTTC.

This rearrangement joins TRBV30 to TRBJ1-2, with TRBD1 as a possible D gene (5 bases). V was pared by 5 bases and J by 5 bases, with 15 bases between. The germline gives CDR1 GTSNPN, CDR2 SVGIG (reference sequence). This CDR3 is 13 amino acids long. The CDR3 DNA reads TGTGCCTGGCGACAGTTGCGCGGGTATGGCTACACCTTC. Protein product: CAWRQLRGYGYTF. Variable domain in full (rest from reference TRBV30 and TRBJ1-2): SQTIHQWPATLVQPVGSPLSLECTVEGTSNPNLYWYRQAAGRGLQLLFYSVGIGQISSEVPQNLSASRPQDRQFILSSKKLLLSDSGFYLCAWRQLRGYGYTFGSGTRLTVV.

The count of this clone is one. This chain uses TRBV2 with TRBJ2-1; 12 positions match TRBD2. This CDR3 is built from 17 residues. The trim removed 7 bases at V and 4 bases at J, leaving 11 bases unmatched. Germline CDR1 is SNHLY and CDR2 is FYNNEI. In nucleotides, the CDR3 is TGTGCCAGCACGGGCCCTAGCGGGGGGGTTAAGTACAATGAGCAGTTCTTC. Translating gives CASTGPSGGVKYNEQFF. Full variable domain (missing parts from reference TRBV2 and TRBJ2-1): EPEVTQTPSHQVTQMGQEVILRCVPISNHLYFYWYRQILGQKVEFLVSFYNNEISEKSEIFDDQFSVERPDGSNFTLKIRSTKLEDSAMYFCASTGPSGGVKYNEQFFGPGTRLTVL.

V and J are TRBV4-2 and TRBJ1-1; TRBD1 agrees at 8 bases. The CDR3 is 17 amino acids. CDR1 is LGHNA and CDR2 is YNFKEQ in the germline V gene. V lost 2 bases and J lost 3; bases outside the gene matches: 11. The DNA for the CDR3 is TGTGCCAGCAGCCAAAGTCATGGGCAGGGGGCGCACACTGAAGCTTTCTTT. Translation gives CASSQSHGQGAHTEAFF.